This T cell receptor beta chain appears in the sequencing data of a study of cytotoxic CD8 clonotypes in ibrutinib-treated CLL. Study-level information: The study included 11 relapsed/refractory and 15 treatment-naive patients; 17 to 18 had IGHV unmutated disease. Study conclusions and caveats: Pretreatment clonality was elevated relative to age-matched healthy donors and paralleled circulating CD8+ T-cell counts.

The CDR3 consists of 15 residues. Germline values: CDR1 MNHEY, CDR2 SMNVEV (reference sequence). V was pared by 5 bases and J by 2 bases, with 13 bases between. The planned depth of sequencing spanned 1 in 200,000 to 1 in 1 million T cells. The table came from immunoSEQ multiplex PCR; TCRdb's copy has only in-frame clones and leaves some out. The table includes 150,000 to 200,000 clones, about 88% detected once. On this clone: The target antigen is unknown.

The chain carries TRBV27 and TRBJ2-1, with D perhaps assigned TRBD1 or TRBD2 (5 bases each). The source material was PBMCs, sampled at disease progression, from a patient treated with ibrutinib. The receptor was derived from a human donor with chronic lymphocytic leukemia. CDR3 protein: CASSRTGTTYNEQFF. In DNA form, the CDR3 reads TGTGCCAGCAGTCGGACCGGGACGACCTACAATGAGCAGTTCTTC.